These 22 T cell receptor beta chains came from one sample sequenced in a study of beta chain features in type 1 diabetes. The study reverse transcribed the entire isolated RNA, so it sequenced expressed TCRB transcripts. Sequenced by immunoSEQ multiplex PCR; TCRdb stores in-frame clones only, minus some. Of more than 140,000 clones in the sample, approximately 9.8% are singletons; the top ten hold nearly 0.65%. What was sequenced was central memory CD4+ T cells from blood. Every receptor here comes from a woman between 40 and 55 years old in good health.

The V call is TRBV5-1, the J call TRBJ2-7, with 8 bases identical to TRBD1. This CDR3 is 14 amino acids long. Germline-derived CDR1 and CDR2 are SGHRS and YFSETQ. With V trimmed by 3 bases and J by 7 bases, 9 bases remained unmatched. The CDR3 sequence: CASSSRQGLGEQYF. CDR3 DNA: TGCGCCAGCAGCTCCCGACAGGGGTTGGGAGAGCAGTACTTC.

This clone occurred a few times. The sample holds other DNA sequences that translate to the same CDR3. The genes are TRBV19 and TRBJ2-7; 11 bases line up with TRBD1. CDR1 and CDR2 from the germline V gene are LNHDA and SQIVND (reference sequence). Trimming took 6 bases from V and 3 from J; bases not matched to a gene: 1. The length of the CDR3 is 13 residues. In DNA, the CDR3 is TGTGCCAGTAGAGGGACAGGGGGCTACGAGCAGTACTTC. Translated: CASRGTGGYEQYF. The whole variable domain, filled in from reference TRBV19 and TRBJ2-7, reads DGGITQSPKYLFRKEGQNVTLSCEQNLNHDAMYWYRQDPGQGLRLIYYSQIVNDFQKGDIAEGYSVSREKKESFPLTVTSAQKNPTAFYLCASRGTGGYEQYFGPGTRLTVT.

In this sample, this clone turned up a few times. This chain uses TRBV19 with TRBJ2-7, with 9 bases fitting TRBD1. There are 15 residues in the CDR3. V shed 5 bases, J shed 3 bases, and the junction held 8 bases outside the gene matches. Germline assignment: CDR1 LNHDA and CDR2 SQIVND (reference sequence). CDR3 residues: CASSDETGGVYEQYF. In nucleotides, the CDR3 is TGTGCCAGTAGTGACGAGACAGGGGGAGTCTACGAGCAGTACTTC. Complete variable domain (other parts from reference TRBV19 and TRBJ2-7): DGGITQSPKYLFRKEGQNVTLSCEQNLNHDAMYWYRQDPGQGLRLIYYSQIVNDFQKGDIAEGYSVSREKKESFPLTVTSAQKNPTAFYLCASSDETGGVYEQYFGPGTRLTVT.

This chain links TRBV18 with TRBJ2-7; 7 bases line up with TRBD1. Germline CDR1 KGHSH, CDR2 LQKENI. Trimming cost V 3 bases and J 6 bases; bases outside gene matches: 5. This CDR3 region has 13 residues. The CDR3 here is CASSPDRLGEQYF. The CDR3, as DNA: TGTGCCAGCTCACCGGACAGGCTGGGCGAGCAGTACTTC.

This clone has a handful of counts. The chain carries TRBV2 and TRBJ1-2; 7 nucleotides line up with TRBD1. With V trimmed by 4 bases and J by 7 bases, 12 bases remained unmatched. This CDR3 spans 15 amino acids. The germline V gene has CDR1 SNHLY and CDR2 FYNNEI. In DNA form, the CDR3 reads TGTGCCAGCAGTGCAGACAGGGCAGCGTCCGTTGGCTACACCTTC. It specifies CASSADRAASVGYTF.

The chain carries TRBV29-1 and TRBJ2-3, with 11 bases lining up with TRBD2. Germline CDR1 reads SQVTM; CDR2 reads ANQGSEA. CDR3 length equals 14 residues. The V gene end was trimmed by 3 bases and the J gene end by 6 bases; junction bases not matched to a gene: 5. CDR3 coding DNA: TGCAGCGTTGATAGCGGGGGGGCCTGGGATACGCAGTATTTT. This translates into CSVDSGGAWDTQYF.

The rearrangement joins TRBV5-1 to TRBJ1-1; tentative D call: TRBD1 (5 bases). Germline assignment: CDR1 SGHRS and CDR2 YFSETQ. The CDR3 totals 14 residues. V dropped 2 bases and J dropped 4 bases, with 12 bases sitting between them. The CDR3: CASSFQAQGTEAFF. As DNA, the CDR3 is TGCGCCAGCAGCTTTCAGGCCCAGGGCACTGAAGCTTTCTTT.

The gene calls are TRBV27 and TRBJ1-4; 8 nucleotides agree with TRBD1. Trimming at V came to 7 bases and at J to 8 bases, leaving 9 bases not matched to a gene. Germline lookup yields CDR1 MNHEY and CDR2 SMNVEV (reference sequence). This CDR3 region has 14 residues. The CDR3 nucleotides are TGTGCCAGCAAGTATCAGGGGGCTCGCGAAAAACTGTTTTTT. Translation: CASKYQGAREKLFF.

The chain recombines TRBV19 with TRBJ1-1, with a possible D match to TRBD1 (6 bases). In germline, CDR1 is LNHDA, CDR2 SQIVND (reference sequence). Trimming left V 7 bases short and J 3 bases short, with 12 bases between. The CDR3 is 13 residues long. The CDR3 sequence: CASTLQGYTEAFF. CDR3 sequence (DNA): TGTGCCAGTACTTTACAGGGATACACTGAAGCTTTCTTT. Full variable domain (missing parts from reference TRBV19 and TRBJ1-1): DGGITQSPKYLFRKEGQNVTLSCEQNLNHDAMYWYRQDPGQGLRLIYYSQIVNDFQKGDIAEGYSVSREKKESFPLTVTSAQKNPTAFYLCASTLQGYTEAFFGQGTRLTVV.

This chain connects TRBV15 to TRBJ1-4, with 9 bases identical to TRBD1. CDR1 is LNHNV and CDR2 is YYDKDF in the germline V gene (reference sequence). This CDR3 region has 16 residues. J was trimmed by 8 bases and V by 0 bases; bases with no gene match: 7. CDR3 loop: CATSRELQGAGEKLFF. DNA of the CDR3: TGTGCCACCAGCAGAGAGTTACAGGGGGCAGGGGAAAAACTGTTTTTT. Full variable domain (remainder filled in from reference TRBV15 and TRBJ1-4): DAMVIQNPRYQVTQFGKPVTLSCSQTLNHNVMYWYQQKSSQAPKLLFHYYDKDFNNEADTPDNFQSRRPNTSFCFLDIRSPGLGDTAMYLCATSRELQGAGEKLFFGSGTQLSVL.

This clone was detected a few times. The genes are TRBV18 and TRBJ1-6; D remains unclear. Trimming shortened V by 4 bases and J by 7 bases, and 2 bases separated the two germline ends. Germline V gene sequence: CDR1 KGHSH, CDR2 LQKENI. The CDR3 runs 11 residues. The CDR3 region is CASSLNSPLHF. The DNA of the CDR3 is TGTGCCAGCTCACTAAATTCACCCCTCCACTTT.

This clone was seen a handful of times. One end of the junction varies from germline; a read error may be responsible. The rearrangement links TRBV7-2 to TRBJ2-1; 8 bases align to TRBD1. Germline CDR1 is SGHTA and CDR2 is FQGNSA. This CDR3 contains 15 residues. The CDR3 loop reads CASSQGQGPYNEQFF. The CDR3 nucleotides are TGCGCCAGCAGCCAAGGACAGGGACCCTACAATGAGCAGTTCTTC.

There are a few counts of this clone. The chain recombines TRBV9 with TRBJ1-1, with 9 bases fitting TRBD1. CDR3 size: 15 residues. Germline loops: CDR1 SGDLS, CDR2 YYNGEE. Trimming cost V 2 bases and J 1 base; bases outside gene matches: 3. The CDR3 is CASSVMGQGNTEAFF. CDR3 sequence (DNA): TGTGCCAGCAGCGTGATGGGACAGGGGAACACTGAAGCTTTCTTT.

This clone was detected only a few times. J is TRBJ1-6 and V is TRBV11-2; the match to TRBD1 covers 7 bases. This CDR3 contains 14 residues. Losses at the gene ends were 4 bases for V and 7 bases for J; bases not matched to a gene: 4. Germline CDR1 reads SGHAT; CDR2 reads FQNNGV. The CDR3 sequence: CASSSRDRNSPLHF. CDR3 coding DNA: TGTGCCAGCAGCTCCCGGGACAGAAATTCACCCCTCCACTTT.

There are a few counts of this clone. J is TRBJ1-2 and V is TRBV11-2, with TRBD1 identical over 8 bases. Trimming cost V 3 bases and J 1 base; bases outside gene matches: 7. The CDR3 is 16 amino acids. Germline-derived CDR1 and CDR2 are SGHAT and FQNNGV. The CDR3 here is CASSLTGAGDNYGYTF. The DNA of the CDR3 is TGTGCCAGCAGCTTGACAGGGGCGGGGGATAACTATGGCTACACCTTC.

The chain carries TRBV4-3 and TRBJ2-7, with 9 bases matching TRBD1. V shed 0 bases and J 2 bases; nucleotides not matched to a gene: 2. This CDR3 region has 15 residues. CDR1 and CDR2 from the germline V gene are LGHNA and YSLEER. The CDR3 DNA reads TGCGCCAGCAGCCAAGAAGGACAGGGGACCTACGAGCAGTACTTC. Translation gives CASSQEGQGTYEQYF.

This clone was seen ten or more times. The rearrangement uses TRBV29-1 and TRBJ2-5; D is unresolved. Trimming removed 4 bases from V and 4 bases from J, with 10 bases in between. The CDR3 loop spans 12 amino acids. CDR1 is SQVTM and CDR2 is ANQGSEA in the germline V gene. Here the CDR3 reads CSVGPTGETQYF. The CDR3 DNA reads TGCAGCGTTGGACCGACGGGAGAGACCCAGTACTTC.

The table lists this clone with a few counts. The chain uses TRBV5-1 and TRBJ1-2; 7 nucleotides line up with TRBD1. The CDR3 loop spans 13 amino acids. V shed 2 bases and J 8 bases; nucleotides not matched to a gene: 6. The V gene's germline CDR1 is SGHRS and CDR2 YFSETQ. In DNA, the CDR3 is TGCGCCAGCAGCTTTGACAGGGATCAGGGCTACACCTTC. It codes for CASSFDRDQGYTF.

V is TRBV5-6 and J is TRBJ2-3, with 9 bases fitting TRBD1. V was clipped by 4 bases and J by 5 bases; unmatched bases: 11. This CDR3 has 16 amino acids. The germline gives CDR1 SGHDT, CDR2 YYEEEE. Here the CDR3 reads CASSPDRGTLGDTQYF. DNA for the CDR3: TGTGCCAGCAGCCCGGACAGGGGAACGCTCGGAGATACGCAGTATTTT.

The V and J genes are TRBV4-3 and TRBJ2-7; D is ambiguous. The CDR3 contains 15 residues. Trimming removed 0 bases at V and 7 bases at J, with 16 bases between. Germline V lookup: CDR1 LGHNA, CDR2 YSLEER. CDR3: CASSQDELLSREQYF. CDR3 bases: TGCGCCAGCAGCCAAGACGAACTTCTCTCGAGGGAGCAGTACTTC.

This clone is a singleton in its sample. Here the CDR3 reads CASSYSSQGGRYEQYF. CDR3 in DNA: TGTGCCAGCAGTTACTCGAGTCAGGGCGGAAGGTACGAGCAGTACTTC. This chain joins TRBV6-5 and TRBJ2-7, with a tentative D call TRBD1 (5 bases). There are 16 residues in the CDR3. CDR1 and CDR2 (germline): MNHEY, SVGAGI. Trimming left V 0 bases short and J 4 bases short, with 16 bases between.

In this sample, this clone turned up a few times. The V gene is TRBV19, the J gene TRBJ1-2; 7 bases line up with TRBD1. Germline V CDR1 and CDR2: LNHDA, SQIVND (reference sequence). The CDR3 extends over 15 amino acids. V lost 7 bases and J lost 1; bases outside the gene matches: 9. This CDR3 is CASKSGQGDNYGYTF. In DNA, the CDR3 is TGTGCCAGTAAATCGGGCCAGGGGGATAACTATGGCTACACCTTC.